The 26 T cell receptor beta chains listed next were all sequenced from one sample in a study of human T cells and chemical hapten exposure. TCRdb reanalysed the RACE reads using MiXCR and keeps one entry per CDR3 protein. Of 350,000 or so distinct CDR3 sequences in the sample, under 9% are singletons; the top ten hold 7.5% to 8.5%. Indicated time point: patch test 1, 2 weeks after DPC sensitization. As to treatment: therapeutic diphenylcyclopropenone sensitization with weekly scalp DPC. Source: whole blood, taken in connection with sensitization to the hapten diphenylcyclopropenone (DPC). These receptors all stem from a woman in her late teens or twenties with alopecia areata. Some clones in this sample may be carry-over from other donors' samples.

CDR3: CARSPGLQGTYNEQFF. CDR3 nucleotides: TGCGCCAGGAGCCCCGGCCTACAGGGTACCTACAATGAGCAGTTCTTC. This rearrangement joins TRBV5-1 to TRBJ2-1; maybe TRBD1 (6 bases). V was trimmed by 8 bases and J by 2 bases, leaving 20 bases between them. From germline, CDR1 is SGHRS and CDR2 YFSETQ. The length of the CDR3 is 16 residues.

This clonotype was detected a few times. V gene TRBV29-1 combines with J gene TRBJ1-1, with TRBD1 as a possible D gene (6 bases). Looked up from germline, CDR1 is SQVTM and CDR2 is ANQGSEA. V was cut by 7 bases and J by 7 bases, with 10 bases left in between. This CDR3 region has 10 residues. CDR3 nucleotide sequence: TGCAGCGGTGGGGACATTGAAGCTTTCTTT. The encoded protein is CSGGDIEAFF.

The sample holds a few counts of this clonotype. The rearrangement uses TRBV2 and TRBJ1-1; 7 nucleotides align to TRBD1. CDR3 length: 12 residues. Germline assignment: CDR1 SNHLY and CDR2 FYNNEI. V shed 7 bases, J shed 7 bases, and the junction held 6 bases outside the gene matches. CDR3 sequence (DNA): TGTGCCAGCATGACAGGGAGGATTGAAGCTTTCTTT. Its protein product is CASMTGRIEAFF.

The chain combines TRBV6-5 with TRBJ2-5; tentatively, D is TRBD2 (5 bases). The CDR3 contains 14 residues. Deletions cut 4 bases from V and 4 bases from J, with 13 bases between. Germline CDR1 reads MNHEY; CDR2 reads SVGAGI. The CDR3 nucleotides are TGTGCCAGCAGTTTGTTTGAACGGGGAGAGACCCAGTACTTC. Its protein product is CASSLFERGETQYF.

Ten or more counts support this clonotype. The chain couples TRBV18 to TRBJ2-3; TRBD1 agrees at 8 bases. CDR3 size: 15 residues. From germline, CDR1 is KGHSH and CDR2 LQKENI. Trimming cost V 6 bases and J 1 base; bases outside gene matches: 6. CDR3 sequence: CASSNRGSGTDTQYF. CDR3 coding DNA: TGTGCCAGCTCCAACAGGGGGAGCGGCACAGATACGCAGTATTTT.

This chain joins TRBV24-1 and TRBJ2-2; 8 bases match TRBD2. CDR1 is KGHDR, CDR2 SFDVKD, per germline. This CDR3 has 14 residues. The V gene end was trimmed by 6 bases and the J gene end by 6 bases; junction bases not matched to a gene: 5. CDR3 protein: CATSSRGGPGELFF. The CDR3 DNA reads TGTGCCACCAGTAGCCGGGGGGGGCCCGGGGAGCTGTTTTTT.

This clonotype was detected ten times or more. V and J are TRBV4-2 and TRBJ2-7, with D unresolved. The germline V gene has CDR1 LGHNA and CDR2 YNFKEQ. CDR3 size: 16 residues. V lost 0 bases and J 2 bases, leaving 14 bases between the germline ends. CDR3 DNA sequence: TGTGCCAGCAGCCAAGAACGAGCTACAGTAACCTACGAGCAGTACTTC. Its translation is CASSQERATVTYEQYF.

The chain employs TRBV29-1 and TRBJ2-7; D may be TRBD1 (6 bases). The V end lost 6 bases, the J end lost 0 bases, and 15 bases lay between the germline ends. CDR3 length equals 14 residues. Germline loops: CDR1 SQVTM, CDR2 ANQGSEA. This CDR3 is CSVSGQSSSYEQYF. As DNA, the CDR3 is TGCAGCGTATCCGGACAGTCTAGCTCCTACGAGCAGTACTTC.

This clonotype has just a few counts. The chain couples TRBV7-2 to TRBJ2-1; TRBD2 agrees at 8 bases. With V trimmed by 6 bases and J by 5 bases, 15 bases remained unmatched. The CDR3 totals 17 residues. The germline CDR1 and CDR2 sequences are SGHTA and FQGNSA. CDR3 nucleotides: TGTGCCAGCAGGAGCCGGGGGGGCTTGCCTTCGGACAATGAGCAGTTCTTC. It is translated as CASRSRGGLPSDNEQFF.

The chain combines TRBV6-6 with TRBJ1-6; the D is unclear. Trimming took 10 bases from V and 5 from J, leaving 15 bases between them. There are 14 residues in the CDR3. CDR1 and CDR2 from the germline V gene are MNHNY and SVGAGI (reference sequence). CDR3 in amino acids: CATSPQLNNSPLHF. CDR3 bases: TGTGCCACCAGCCCACAGCTTAATAATTCACCCCTCCACTTT.

This clonotype was seen more than once but under ten times. The CDR3 protein is CASTDRGREPQHF. The CDR3 nucleotides are TGTGCCAGTACGGACAGGGGGCGAGAGCCCCAGCATTTT. The V gene is TRBV2, the J gene TRBJ1-5; TRBD1 aligns across 11 bases. Germline trimming cut 9 bases from V and 8 bases from J; bases unmatched to any gene: 6. Germline V gives CDR1 SNHLY, CDR2 FYNNEI. There are 13 residues in the CDR3.

Only a few counts were recorded for this clonotype. The J gene is TRBJ1-2, the V gene TRBV7-2, with no clear D. The CDR3 is 13 residues long. From germline, CDR1 is SGHTA and CDR2 FQGNSA. Trimming left V 3 bases short and J 2 bases short, with 7 bases between. CDR3 protein: CASSFGGNYGYTF. The CDR3 DNA reads as TGTGCCAGCAGCTTTGGCGGCAACTATGGCTACACCTTC.

This clonotype was detected many times. The chain is built from TRBV6-2 or TRBV6-3 and TRBJ2-3; 7 nucleotides match TRBD1. The CDR3 totals 15 residues. Trimming removed 10 bases from V and 3 bases from J; junction bases left unmatched: 13. Germline-derived CDR1 and CDR2 are MNHEY and SVGEGT. CDR3 residues: CATTPGQQHTDTQYF. CDR3 sequence (DNA): TGTGCCACGACCCCGGGACAGCAACATACAGATACGCAGTATTTT.

About this clonotype: One end of the junction varies from germline; a read error may be responsible. V is TRBV14 and J is TRBJ2-3; 8 nucleotides match TRBD1. The length of the CDR3 is 14 residues. In germline, CDR1 is SGHDN, CDR2 FVKESK. The CDR3 protein is CAISQTGVPDTQYF. The CDR3, as DNA: TGTGCCATCAGCCAGACAGGGGTCCCAGATACGCAGTATTTT.

This clonotype was seen a few times. This rearrangement joins TRBV29-1 to TRBJ1-1; no firm D call. CDR3 length: 12 residues. The V and J ends lost 3 bases and 7 bases respectively, with 12 bases between them. Germline-derived CDR1 and CDR2 are SQVTM and ANQGSEA. CDR3 sequence: CSVEGRRIEAFF. CDR3 in DNA: TGCAGCGTTGAGGGCAGACGAATTGAAGCTTTCTTT. Full variable domain (rest looked up from reference TRBV29-1 and TRBJ1-1): SAVISQKPSRDICQRGTSLTIQCQVDSQVTMMFWYRQQPGQSLTLIATANQGSEATYESGFVIDKFPISRPNLTFSTLTVSNMSPEDSSIYLCSVEGRRIEAFFGQGTRLTVV.

This clonotype has a count of ten or more. The chain is built from TRBV11-2 and TRBJ2-1; D may correspond to TRBD1 or TRBD2 (5 bases each). The V gene's germline CDR1 is SGHAT and CDR2 FQNNGV. Trimming cost V 1 base and J 5 bases, with 24 bases left between them. The CDR3 is 19 residues long. CDR3 DNA sequence: TGTGCCAGCAGCTTAGGAAGAGTGCTCCGGGACCTCAAGAACAATGAGCAGTTCTTC. It codes for CASSLGRVLRDLKNNEQFF.

There are a few counts of this clonotype. The genes are TRBV28 and TRBJ2-3, with D perhaps TRBD1 or TRBD2 (5 bases each). The V gene lost 0 bases and the J gene lost 5 bases, with 12 bases spanning the gap. The CDR3 has 15 residues. The germline V gene encodes CDR1 MDHEN and CDR2 SYDVKM. The CDR3 loop reads CASSLWAGGQDTQYF. The CDR3 nucleotides are TGTGCCAGCAGTTTATGGGCAGGAGGACAAGATACGCAGTATTTT. Supplemented by reference TRBV28 and TRBJ2-3, the full variable domain reads DVKVTQSSRYLVKRTGEKVFLECVQDMDHENMFWYRQDPGLGLRLIYFSYDVKMKEKGDIPEGYSVSREKKERFSLILESASTNQTSMYLCASSLWAGGQDTQYFGPGTRLTVL.

Many counts were recorded for this clonotype. This chain links TRBV29-1 with TRBJ2-2, with 8 nucleotides matching TRBD2. The length of the CDR3 is 14 residues. Germline-derived CDR1 and CDR2 are SQVTM and ANQGSEA. CDR3 in DNA: TGCACTCACCGGGGGGGCTGGGGCACCGGGGAGCTGTTTTTT. Its protein is CTHRGGWGTGELFF.

In its sample, this clonotype was seen many times. This chain joins TRBV6-5 and TRBJ2-1, with TRBD2 matching over 10 bases. Trimming removed 0 bases from V and 14 bases from J; junction bases left unmatched: 7. The CDR3 has 14 residues. Germline lookup yields CDR1 MNHEY and CDR2 SVGAGI. CDR3 sequence (DNA): TGTGCCAGCAGTTACTCGAATAGCGGGGGGAAAGAGTTCTTC. Translating gives CASSYSNSGGKEFF.

This clonotype was counted between two and nine times. The chain has TRBV6-5 and TRBJ1-2; no reliable D call. Germline-derived CDR1 and CDR2 are MNHEY and SVGAGI. Trimming removed 6 bases at V and 6 bases at J, with 17 bases between. The CDR3 is 14 amino acids. CDR3 bases: TGTGCCAGCAGCGCCGGCGAAGTTCGAGATGGCTACACCTTC. It specifies CASSAGEVRDGYTF.

This clonotype was counted a few times. The chain links TRBV20-1 to TRBJ1-2; D remains unclear. Germline loops: CDR1 DFQATT, CDR2 SNEGSKA (reference sequence). This CDR3 contains 13 residues. Trimming took 1 base from V and 4 from J, leaving 10 bases between them. CDR3 in amino acids: CSARGRDGYGYTF. CDR3 DNA sequence: TGCAGTGCTAGAGGACGAGACGGCTATGGCTACACCTTC.

In this sample, this clonotype turned up a few times. V and J are TRBV2 and TRBJ2-1, with 9 bases aligning to TRBD1. V lost 8 bases, J lost 7 bases, and 9 bases stayed unmatched. Germline V CDR1 and CDR2: SNHLY, FYNNEI. CDR3 length equals 14 residues. This CDR3 is CASDRDRDRNEQFF. CDR3 sequence (DNA): TGTGCCAGCGACCGGGACAGGGATCGTAATGAGCAGTTCTTC.

This clonotype was found a few times. The chain has TRBV13 and TRBJ1-2, with no clear D. The germline gives CDR1 PRHDT, CDR2 FYEKMQ (reference sequence). V lost 2 bases to trimming and J lost 4 bases, with 14 bases between them. The CDR3 has 15 amino acids. CDR3 in DNA: TGTGCCAGCAGCTTAAGGTCTGGTGGGGTCTATGGCTACACCTTC. Translating gives CASSLRSGGVYGYTF.

This clonotype was seen ten or more times. The chain has TRBV7-2 and TRBJ2-3, with D unclear. CDR3 size: 18 residues. V was clipped by 3 bases and J by 6 bases, with 25 bases between them. Germline assignment: CDR1 SGHTA and CDR2 FQGNSA. In DNA, the CDR3 is TGTGCCAGCAGCTTCCACCTTTTTAGTCCAATTATTAAGGATACGCAGTATTTT. Its protein product is CASSFHLFSPIIKDTQYF.

The CDR3 sequence: CASSFKMAAFPTEAFF. The CDR3 DNA reads TGTGCCAGCAGTTTTAAGATGGCAGCCTTTCCCACTGAAGCTTTCTTT. The V and J genes are TRBV27 and TRBJ1-1; D is uncertain. The CDR3 totals 16 residues. V was clipped by 3 bases and J by 4 bases, with 18 bases between them. In germline, CDR1 is MNHEY, CDR2 SMNVEV (reference sequence).

This clonotype was observed a few times. J is TRBJ2-7 and V is TRBV5-1; a weak D match, TRBD2 (6 bases). Trimming took off 0 bases at V and 2 bases at J, with 12 bases between the two ends. Germline V gene data show CDR1 as SGHRS and CDR2 as YFSETQ. The CDR3 totals 15 residues. The CDR3 DNA reads TGCGCCAGCAGCTTGGTTGGGGGGTCAGCCTACGAGCAGTACTTC. The encoded protein is CASSLVGGSAYEQYF.